This T cell receptor (beta chain) originates from a study of blood T cell repertoires in COVID-19. Germline lookup yields CDR1 SGDLS and CDR2 YYNGEE. V lost 4 bases to trimming and J lost 0 bases, with 13 bases between them. The CDR3 is 16 amino acids. In the original workflow: Amplification of reference gene primers provided the estimated nucleated cell counts. Sequencing was performed with immunoSEQ multiplex PCR; in TCRdb, only in-frame clones are kept and a portion is missing. V and J calls and clone size are those listed in that table; D and trimming were worked out from the DNA. The sample carries 150,000 to 200,000 clones, 90% recorded once.

The TCR sequence derives from a man in his fifties with acute or convalescent COVID-19. This rearrangement joins TRBV9 to TRBJ1-4; D call uncertain. The sequencing sample was made of peripheral blood. As DNA, the CDR3 is TGTGCCAGCAGCAACGACGGACTTGCAACTAATGAAAAACTGTTTTTT. Translating gives CASSNDGLATNEKLFF.